Listed here is a single TCR beta chain. The sample is drawn from a study of response to subunit inactivated influenza vaccine. TCRdb reprocessed the RT-PCR reads via MiXCR and lists one record per CDR3 protein. This table holds fewer than 750,000 distinct CDR3 sequences, 12% to 15% found once. Germline CDR1 reads SGHRS; CDR2 reads YFSETQ. The CDR3 is 14 residues long. Trimming removed 1 base at V and 8 bases at J, with 10 bases between. V is TRBV5-1 and J is TRBJ1-6; no firm D call. This TCR derives from a man aged 45 to 65 who received an inactivated influenza vaccine. The sample consisted of PBMCs from blood, taken roughly 12 days after vaccination. The CDR3 loop is CASSLWVIDSPLHF. In nucleotides, the CDR3 is TGCGCCAGCAGCTTGTGGGTAATAGATTCACCCCTCCACTTT.